A single sample is the source of the 21 T cell receptor beta chains below, sequenced in a study of blood T cell repertoires in COVID-19. Profiling relied on immunoSEQ multiplex PCR, and the TCRdb table lists in-frame clones only, not all of them. The sample includes under 300,000 clones, 86% seen only once; the top ten take 3.5% to 4%. What was sequenced was peripheral blood. These receptors originate from a man younger than 35 with active or convalescent COVID-19.

The rearrangement joins TRBV9 to TRBJ2-3; 10 nucleotides match TRBD2. The J segment lost 4 bases and the V segment lost 4 bases, leaving 9 bases of the junction unmatched. The CDR3 runs 16 residues. Germline V gene data show CDR1 as SGDLS and CDR2 as YYNGEE. CDR3 protein: CASSPLAGAIPDTQYF. The CDR3 DNA sequence: TGTGCCAGCAGCCCCCTAGCGGGAGCCATCCCAGATACGCAGTATTTT.

The gene calls are TRBV19 and TRBJ2-3; 7 positions match TRBD2. From germline, CDR1 is LNHDA and CDR2 SQIVND (reference sequence). The CDR3 is 17 amino acids. The junction had 17 bases not matched to a gene; V was cut back by 5 bases and J by 6 bases. CDR3 amino acids: CASSAPGTAGFLDTQYF. The CDR3, as DNA: TGTGCCAGTAGTGCACCCGGTACAGCGGGGTTCTTGGATACGCAGTATTTT.

Relative to its sample, this clone is medium-sized. This sequence joins TRBV11-3 and TRBJ2-1, with D possibly being TRBD2 (6 bases). This CDR3 comprises 15 residues. Trimming removed 8 bases from V and 1 base from J, with 15 bases in between. Germline values: CDR1 SGHNT, CDR2 YENEEA. The CDR3 reads CASSPYGGSYNEQFF. The CDR3 DNA is TGTGCCAGCTCACCGTACGGGGGTTCCTACAATGAGCAGTTCTTC.

The V gene is TRBV4-1, the J gene TRBJ2-1, with TRBD2 matching 16 bases. Unmatched junction bases numbered 4, after V lost 1 base and J lost 7 bases. CDR1 MGHRA and CDR2 YSYEKL come from the germline V gene. This CDR3 is built from 17 residues. The CDR3 loop is CASSQVGTSGGANEQFF. The CDR3, as DNA: TGCGCCAGCAGCCAAGTCGGGACTAGCGGGGGGGCAAATGAGCAGTTCTTC.

The chain employs TRBV15 and TRBJ2-1, with unresolved D. Germline assignment: CDR1 LNHNV and CDR2 YYDKDF (reference sequence). Trimming pared 1 base from V and 5 bases from J, leaving 6 bases between. This CDR3 spans 13 amino acids. The CDR3, as DNA: TGTGCCACCAGCAGAGGGGCAGACAATGAGCAGTTCTTC. Translation: CATSRGADNEQFF.

The chain is built from TRBV27 and TRBJ2-1, with a possible D match to TRBD2 (5 bases). V dropped 5 bases and J dropped 8 bases, with 13 bases sitting between them. In germline, CDR1 is MNHEY, CDR2 SMNVEV (reference sequence). This CDR3 is 13 amino acids long. DNA of the CDR3: TGTGCCAGCAGTCGTCTAGCCATAGATGAGCAGTTCTTC. Encoded protein: CASSRLAIDEQFF.

The chain joins TRBV24-1 to TRBJ1-4, with TRBD1 matching over 8 bases. Looked up from germline, CDR1 is KGHDR and CDR2 is SFDVKD. V lost 4 bases, J lost 11 bases, and 5 bases stayed unmatched. The CDR3 runs to 13 residues. The CDR3 DNA sequence: TGTGCCACCAGTGACCAACAGGGGGGGAAACTGTTTTTT. Protein sequence: CATSDQQGGKLFF.

This chain uses TRBV9 with TRBJ1-4, with 8 bases that match TRBD1. This CDR3 comprises 15 residues. Germline V CDR1 and CDR2: SGDLS, YYNGEE. Losses at the gene ends were 4 bases for V and 4 bases for J; bases not matched to a gene: 6. The CDR3 spells CASSPDRGGNEKLFF. In DNA form, the CDR3 reads TGTGCCAGCAGCCCTGACAGGGGCGGTAATGAAAAACTGTTTTTT.

The V gene is TRBV3-1 (or the pseudogene TRBV3-2), the J gene TRBJ2-2; 10 bases align to TRBD2. This CDR3 is built from 14 residues. Looked up from germline, CDR1 is LGHDT and CDR2 is YNNKEL (reference sequence). V trimming: 4 bases; J trimming: 5 bases; junction bases outside the gene matches: 1. The CDR3 sequence: CASSLAGGTGELFF. The CDR3 nucleotides read TGTGCCAGCAGCCTAGCGGGGGGTACCGGGGAGCTGTTTTTT.

This rearrangement joins TRBV2 to TRBJ1-3, with a tentative D call TRBD1 (6 bases). V was cut by 7 bases and J by 1 base, with 17 bases left in between. Germline lookup yields CDR1 SNHLY and CDR2 FYNNEI. The CDR3 sequence is 16 residues long. In DNA form, the CDR3 reads TGTGCCAGCACATCCGGGACACGCTTATCTGGAAACACCATATATTTT. Its protein is CASTSGTRLSGNTIYF.

Comment on this clone: Different DNA sequences within this sample yield the same CDR3. The chain joins TRBV6-1 to TRBJ2-2; tentative D call: TRBD1 (5 bases). The CDR3 is 13 amino acids. Trimming pared 2 bases from V and 5 bases from J, leaving 6 bases between. Germline-derived CDR1 and CDR2 are MNHNS and SASEGT. The DNA of the CDR3 is TGTGCCAGCAGTGAACAGGGTACCGGGGAGCTGTTTTTT. It codes for CASSEQGTGELFF.

The chain has TRBV5-1 and TRBJ1-1; D gene ambiguous. Per germline, CDR1 SGHRS and CDR2 YFSETQ. The germline V and J ends were trimmed by 4 bases and 0 bases, with 16 bases remaining between them. CDR3 size: 16 residues. The CDR3 bases are TGCGCCAGCAGCCCGTCGGTCGGACTAATGAACACTGAAGCTTTCTTT. This translates into CASSPSVGLMNTEAFF. Together with reference TRBV5-1 and TRBJ1-1, the CDR3 gives the full variable domain: KAGVTQTPRYLIKTRGQQVTLSCSPISGHRSVSWYQQTPGQGLQFLFEYFSETQRNKGNFPGRFSGRQFSNSRSEMNVSTLELGDSALYLCASSPSVGLMNTEAFFGQGTRLTVV.

The rearrangement uses TRBV2 and TRBJ2-5; 13 bases fit TRBD2. This CDR3 has 16 residues. V shed 8 bases, J shed 3 bases, and the junction held 9 bases outside the gene matches. Germline CDR1 reads SNHLY; CDR2 reads FYNNEI. CDR3 residues: CASRLRTSGSKETQYF. The CDR3 bases are TGTGCCAGCCGACTAAGGACTAGCGGGAGTAAAGAGACCCAGTACTTC.

The CDR3 sequence: CASSPPSGETQYF. The CDR3 DNA sequence: TGTGCCAGCTCACCACCGAGTGGAGAGACCCAGTACTTC. The chain employs TRBV18 and TRBJ2-5; D ambiguous. Germline V lookup: CDR1 KGHSH, CDR2 LQKENI. The CDR3 spans 13 residues. The V end was cut by 0 bases, the J end by 4 bases, with 6 bases between. The variable domain in full, with the rest retrieved from reference TRBV18 and TRBJ2-5, is NAGVMQNPRHLVRRRGQEARLRCSPMKGHSHVYWYRQLPEEGLKFMVYLQKENIIDESGMPKERFSAEFPKEGPSILRIQQVVRGDSAAYFCASSPPSGETQYFGPGTRLLVL.

V gene TRBV6-2 or TRBV6-3 combines with J gene TRBJ2-1; D ambiguous. The CDR3 extends over 13 amino acids. In germline, CDR1 is MNHEY, CDR2 SVGEGT. Between the trimmed V and J ends, which lost 4 bases and 5 bases, there was a span of 9 bases. The CDR3 loop reads CASSFLLHNEQFF. The CDR3 nucleotides are TGTGCCAGCAGTTTCCTCCTTCACAATGAGCAGTTCTTC.

The chain couples TRBV5-6 to TRBJ2-3; possibly TRBD2 for D (5 bases). The CDR3 contains 16 residues. Trimming shortened V by 0 bases and J by 6 bases, and 17 bases separated the two germline ends. CDR1 is SGHDT, CDR2 YYEEEE, per germline. CDR3 nucleotide sequence: TGTGCCAGCAGCTTGGCCGGACCCGCCGGGATGGATACGCAGTATTTT. It codes for CASSLAGPAGMDTQYF.

The chain recombines TRBV13 with TRBJ1-2; 8 positions agree with TRBD1. Germline V lookup: CDR1 PRHDT, CDR2 FYEKMQ (reference sequence). The ends lost 3 bases at V and 8 bases at J; junction bases unmatched: 14. The CDR3 has 16 amino acids. This CDR3 reads CASSLWSQGGSPGYTF. CDR3 DNA: TGTGCCAGCAGCTTGTGGTCACAGGGGGGCTCCCCCGGCTACACCTTC.

V is TRBV15 and J is TRBJ2-5, with a weak D call TRBD2 (5 bases). CDR3 length equals 13 residues. Germline CDR1 LNHNV, CDR2 YYDKDF (reference sequence). V was pared by 0 bases and J by 5 bases, with 7 bases between. The CDR3 reads CATSRDSGETQYF. The CDR3 DNA sequence: TGTGCCACCAGCAGAGATTCGGGGGAGACCCAGTACTTC.

The chain couples TRBV25-1 to TRBJ1-1; possibly TRBD1 for D (6 bases). The V end was cut by 5 bases, the J end by 0 bases, with 10 bases between. This CDR3 is built from 14 residues. CDR1 and CDR2 from the germline V gene are MGHDK and SYGVNS. Here the CDR3 reads CASSRGNLNTEAFF. The CDR3 DNA reads as TGTGCCAGCAGTAGGGGGAACTTGAACACTGAAGCTTTCTTT.

The CDR3, as DNA: TGTGCCAGCCAGGAACGGTCTAGCACAGATACGCAGTATTTT. It encodes CASQERSSTDTQYF. V usage is TRBV2 and J usage is TRBJ2-3; no clear D gene. V lost 8 bases to trimming and J lost 0 bases, with 12 bases between them. The CDR3 is made up of 14 amino acids. CDR1 is SNHLY and CDR2 is FYNNEI in the germline V gene.

The chain recombines TRBV27 with TRBJ2-1; TRBD1 aligns across 7 bases. Germline V gene data show CDR1 as MNHEY and CDR2 as SMNVEV (reference sequence). Trimming cost V 4 bases and J 0 bases; bases outside gene matches: 3. CDR3 length: 15 residues. DNA for the CDR3: TGTGCCAGCAGTTCAGGGGGTCTCTCCTACAATGAGCAGTTCTTC. Residues: CASSSGGLSYNEQFF.